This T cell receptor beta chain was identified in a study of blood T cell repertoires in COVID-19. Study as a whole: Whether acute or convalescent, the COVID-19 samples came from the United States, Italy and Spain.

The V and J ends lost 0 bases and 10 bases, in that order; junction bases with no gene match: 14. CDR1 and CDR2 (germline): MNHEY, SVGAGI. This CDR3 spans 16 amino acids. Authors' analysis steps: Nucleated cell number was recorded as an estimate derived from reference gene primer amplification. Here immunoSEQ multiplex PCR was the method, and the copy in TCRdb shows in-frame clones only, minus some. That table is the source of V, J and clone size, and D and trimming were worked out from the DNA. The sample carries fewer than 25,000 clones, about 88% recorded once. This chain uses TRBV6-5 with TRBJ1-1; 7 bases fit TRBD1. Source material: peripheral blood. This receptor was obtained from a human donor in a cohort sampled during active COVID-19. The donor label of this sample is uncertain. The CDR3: CASSYSSGGGAFRAFF. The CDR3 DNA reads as TGTGCCAGCAGTTACTCGAGTGGAGGGGGCGCGTTTAGAGCTTTCTTT.